The 8 T cell receptor beta chains below come from one sample, sequenced in a study of CD8 T cells in ankylosing spondylitis. TCRdb processed the 5' RACE reads anew with MiXCR; each CDR3 protein has one entry. The table has 300,000 to 400,000 distinct CDR3 sequences, roughly 10% seen once. The material sequenced was blood, either unsorted or a sorted T cell fraction (not recorded which). These receptors were collected from a female donor with ankylosing spondylitis or in good health (not recorded which).

This clonotype was picked up many times. The CDR3: CASSLGRHTDTQYF. The CDR3 nucleotides are TGTGCCAGCAGCTTAGGACGGCACACAGATACGCAGTATTTT. This sequence joins TRBV7-2 and TRBJ2-3; no clear D gene. Germline V gene sequence: CDR1 SGHTA, CDR2 FQGNSA. V was trimmed by 1 base and J by 2 bases, leaving 7 bases between them. The CDR3 loop spans 14 amino acids. Drawing the rest from reference TRBV7-2 and TRBJ2-3, the complete variable domain is GAGVSQSPSNKVTEKGKDVELRCDPISGHTALYWYRQSLGQGLEFLIYFQGNSAPDKSGLPSDRFSAERTGGSVSTLTIQRTQQEDSAVYLCASSLGRHTDTQYFGPGTRLTVL.

This clonotype was picked up many times. The chain uses TRBV29-1 and TRBJ2-5; D gene unclear. The V gene lost 4 bases and the J gene lost 2 bases, with 14 bases spanning the gap. Germline-derived CDR1 and CDR2 are SQVTM and ANQGSEA. This CDR3 comprises 14 residues. CDR3 coding DNA: TGCAGCGTTGGGGCCTTAATACAGCAAGAGACCCAGTACTTC. It translates to CSVGALIQQETQYF. Supplemented by reference TRBV29-1 and TRBJ2-5, the full variable domain reads SAVISQKPSRDICQRGTSLTIQCQVDSQVTMMFWYRQQPGQSLTLIATANQGSEATYESGFVIDKFPISRPNLTFSTLTVSNMSPEDSSIYLCSVGALIQQETQYFGPGTRLLVL.

Many counts were recorded for this clonotype. J is TRBJ2-5 and V is TRBV27, with D hard to call. CDR1 is MNHEY and CDR2 is SMNVEV in the germline V gene (reference sequence). V lost 4 bases and J lost 5, with 2 bases in between. CDR3 size: 10 residues. CDR3 in DNA: TGTGCCAGCAGTTGGGAGACCCAGTACTTC. Amino acid sequence: CASSWETQYF.

This clonotype was counted only a few times. This rearrangement joins TRBV6-1 to TRBJ1-5, with 7 bases fitting TRBD1. The trim removed 7 bases at V and 2 bases at J, leaving 8 bases unmatched. The CDR3 sequence is 15 residues long. From germline, CDR1 is MNHNS and CDR2 SASEGT. CDR3 nucleotide sequence: TGTGCCAGCAATCCTACAGGGGTAGGCAATCAGCCCCAGCATTTT. It translates to CASNPTGVGNQPQHF.

V is TRBV5-1 and J is TRBJ2-3, with D unresolved. Trimming shortened V by 5 bases and J by 5 bases, and 12 bases separated the two germline ends. The germline gives CDR1 SGHRS, CDR2 YFSETQ. This CDR3 is built from 13 residues. CDR3 amino acids: CASSPDSVDTQYF. In DNA, the CDR3 is TGCGCCAGCAGTCCTGACTCGGTAGATACGCAGTATTTT.

This clonotype was found many times. The V call is TRBV20-1, the J call TRBJ1-2, with a tentative D call TRBD1 (6 bases). Germline lookup yields CDR1 DFQATT and CDR2 SNEGSKA (reference sequence). Trimming took 5 bases from V and 8 from J, leaving 15 bases between them. The CDR3 has 12 amino acids. The CDR3 loop is CSAWGAVMGYTF. The CDR3 DNA is TGCAGTGCTTGGGGGGCAGTGATGGGCTACACCTTC.

Ten or more counts support this clonotype. The genes are TRBV4-2 and TRBJ2-2; D possibly corresponds to TRBD1 (6 bases). Germline V gene data show CDR1 as LGHNA and CDR2 as YNFKEQ. Trimming pared 1 base from V and 3 bases from J, leaving 6 bases between. The CDR3 length is 14 residues. The CDR3 loop reads CASSQAGDTGELFF. Here the CDR3 DNA reads TGTGCCAGCAGCCAAGCAGGGGACACCGGGGAGCTGTTTTTT.

This clonotype came up many times. The chain carries TRBV20-1 and TRBJ2-1; TRBD2 agrees at 12 bases. The V gene end was trimmed by 1 base and the J gene end by 8 bases; junction bases not matched to a gene: 6. There are 15 residues in the CDR3. Germline CDR1 is DFQATT and CDR2 is SNEGSKA (reference sequence). CDR3 in amino acids: CSARGASGGGYEQFF. In DNA, the CDR3 is TGCAGTGCTAGAGGGGCTAGCGGGGGGGGTTATGAGCAGTTCTTC.